This T cell receptor beta chain was sequenced during a study of T cell repertoires in cytomegalovirus infection. Study-level background: From public TCR beta signatures came an indication of both CMV infection and matching HLA type.

TCRdb used MiXCR to reprocess the reads, holding one entry per CDR3 protein. The sample includes some 800,000 distinct CDR3 sequences, about 28% seen only once; the top ten take 13%. The V gene end was trimmed by 5 bases and the J gene end by 2 bases; junction bases not matched to a gene: 6. The CDR3 spans 14 residues. From germline, CDR1 is SGHVS and CDR2 FQNEAQ. General study points: Cumulative frequency (of public TCR beta family members) identified carriers of CMV plus the relevant HLA. The study found HLA-C-restricted CMV-specific TCR beta clonotypes dominating the ex vivo response.

Of note for this clonotype: The antigen is unknown.

The rearrangement links TRBV7-8 to TRBJ2-7; 7 bases match TRBD1. This receptor was identified in a human donor in good health (CMV status not recorded). Some clones in this sample may be carry-over from other donors' samples. Here the sequenced sample was cultured CD8+ T cells from PBMCs, taken from culture after CMV antigen stimulation. Here the CDR3 reads CASSTWTGTYEQYF. CDR3 coding DNA: TGTGCCAGCAGCACCTGGACAGGAACCTACGAGCAGTACTTC.